The TCR beta chain described here comes from a study of T-cell reconstitution after alpha-beta-depleted transplantation in children. This clonotype has just a few counts. Unique molecular identifiers tagged the TCRbeta library. MiXCR, run by TCRdb on the PCR reads, gives a single entry per CDR3 protein. The profile shows roughly 120,000 distinct CDR3 sequences, approximately 22% of them singletons. The V gene lost 2 bases and the J gene lost 6 bases, with 10 bases spanning the gap. From germline, CDR1 is SGHTA and CDR2 FQGTGA. The CDR3 covers 14 residues. The material sequenced was PBMCs, mostly from graft donor cells, taken 180 days after TCRalphabeta/CD19-depleted stem cell transplant. The V gene is TRBV7-3, the J gene TRBJ2-2; D not resolved. This sequence originates from a male patient between 2 and 15 years old who had a stem cell transplant for chronic granulomatous disease, so the T cells may come from the graft donor. The CDR3 protein is CASSLALPSGELFF. In DNA form, the CDR3 reads TGTGCCAGCAGCTTAGCTTTACCGTCCGGGGAGCTGTTTTTT.